This T cell receptor (beta chain) was obtained from a study of identical twins. Study findings and constraints: Out-of-frame alpha sequences shared by twins were enriched for low generation probability.

TCRdb re-called the 5' RACE reads through MiXCR, storing one row per CDR3 protein. There are more than 650,000 distinct CDR3 sequences in the sample; approximately 6% occur only once, and around 1.7% lies in the top ten. Turning to this clonotype: Its antigen remains unidentified.

Every one of the donors was a healthy Caucasian. The CDR3 is 16 amino acids. V lost 5 bases and J 4 bases, leaving 20 bases between the germline ends. Germline V gives CDR1 MNHNS, CDR2 SASEGT. This TCR came from a young man in good health. Sequenced material: naive T cells sorted from blood. The V and J genes are TRBV6-1 and TRBJ1-2; D is unclear. CDR3 in DNA: TGTGCCAGCAGTCGACGCGGCGGGGAAACGGGCTATGGCTACACCTTC. Translation gives CASSRRGGETGYGYTF.